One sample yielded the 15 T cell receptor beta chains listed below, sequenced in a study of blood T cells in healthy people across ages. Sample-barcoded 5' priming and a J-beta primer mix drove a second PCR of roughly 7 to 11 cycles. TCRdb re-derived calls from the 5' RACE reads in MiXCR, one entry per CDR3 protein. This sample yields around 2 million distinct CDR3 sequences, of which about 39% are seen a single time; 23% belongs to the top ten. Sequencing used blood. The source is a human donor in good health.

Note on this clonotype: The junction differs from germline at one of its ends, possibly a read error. CDR3 sequence: CANSPMGQSSGANVLTF. As DNA, the CDR3 is TGTGCCAACTCACCCATGGGACAGAGCTCTGGGGCCAACGTCCTGACTTTC. The chain links TRBV18 to TRBJ2-6, with 7 bases that match TRBD1. In germline, CDR1 is KGHSH, CDR2 LQKENI. The CDR3 loop spans 17 amino acids.

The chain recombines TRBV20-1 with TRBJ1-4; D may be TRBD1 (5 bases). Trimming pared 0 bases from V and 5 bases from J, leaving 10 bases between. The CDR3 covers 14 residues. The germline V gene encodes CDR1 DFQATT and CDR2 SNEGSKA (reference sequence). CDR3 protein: CSAREGTGNEKLFF. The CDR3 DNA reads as TGCAGTGCTAGAGAGGGGACGGGCAATGAAAAACTGTTTTTT.

As DNA, the CDR3 is TGCAGCGTTGATCAGGACGGGACGGGGAATGGCTACACCTTC. Amino acid sequence: CSVDQDGTGNGYTF. The chain couples TRBV29-1 to TRBJ1-2, with D maybe TRBD1 (5 bases). The V and J ends lost 3 bases and 6 bases respectively, with 17 bases between them. CDR1 SQVTM and CDR2 ANQGSEA come from the germline V gene. CDR3 size: 14 residues.

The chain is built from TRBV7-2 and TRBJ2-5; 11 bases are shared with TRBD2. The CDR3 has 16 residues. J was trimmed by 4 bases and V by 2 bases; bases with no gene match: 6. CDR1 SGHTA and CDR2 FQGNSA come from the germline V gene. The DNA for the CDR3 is TGTGCCAGCAGCTTAACTAGCGGGGGTGTTTCAGAGACCCAGTACTTC. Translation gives CASSLTSGGVSETQYF.

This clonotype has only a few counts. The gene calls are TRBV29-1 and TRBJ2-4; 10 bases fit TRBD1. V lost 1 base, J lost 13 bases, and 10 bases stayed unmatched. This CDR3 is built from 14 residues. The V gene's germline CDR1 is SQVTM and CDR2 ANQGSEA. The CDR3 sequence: CSVEAGTGVSEQYF. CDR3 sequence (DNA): TGCAGCGTTGAAGCGGGGACAGGGGTGAGTGAGCAGTACTTC.

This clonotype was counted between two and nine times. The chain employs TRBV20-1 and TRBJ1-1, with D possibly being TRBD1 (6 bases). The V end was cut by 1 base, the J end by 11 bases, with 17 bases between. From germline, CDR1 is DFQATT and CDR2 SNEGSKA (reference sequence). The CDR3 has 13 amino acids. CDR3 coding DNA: TGCAGTGCTAGAGGATTTTCCGGGACACGGGCTTTCTTT. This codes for CSARGFSGTRAFF.

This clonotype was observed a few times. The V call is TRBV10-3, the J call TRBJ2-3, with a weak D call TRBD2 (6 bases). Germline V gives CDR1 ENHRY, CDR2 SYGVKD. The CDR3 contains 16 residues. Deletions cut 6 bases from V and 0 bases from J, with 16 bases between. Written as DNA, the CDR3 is TGTGCCATCAGCCCCCGGGTGGGGACTAGCACAGATACGCAGTATTTT. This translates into CAISPRVGTSTDTQYF.

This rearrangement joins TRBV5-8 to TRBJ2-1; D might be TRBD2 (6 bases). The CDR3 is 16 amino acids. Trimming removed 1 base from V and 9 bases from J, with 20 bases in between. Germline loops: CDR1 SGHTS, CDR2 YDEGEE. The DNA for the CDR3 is TGTGCCAGCAGCTTGAGCTGGTTCGGAGGGCCAACTGAGCAGTTCTTC. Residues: CASSLSWFGGPTEQFF.

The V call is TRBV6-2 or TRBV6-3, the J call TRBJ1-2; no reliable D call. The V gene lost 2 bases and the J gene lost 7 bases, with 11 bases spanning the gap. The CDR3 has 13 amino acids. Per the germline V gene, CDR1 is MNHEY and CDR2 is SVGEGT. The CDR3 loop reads CASSYVKGLGYTF. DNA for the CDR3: TGTGCCAGCAGTTACGTCAAGGGTCTTGGCTACACCTTC.

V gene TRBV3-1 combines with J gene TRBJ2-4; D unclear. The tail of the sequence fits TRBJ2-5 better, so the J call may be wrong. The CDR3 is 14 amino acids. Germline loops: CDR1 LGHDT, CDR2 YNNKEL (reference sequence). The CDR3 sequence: CASSILSEQETQYF. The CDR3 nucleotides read TGTGCCAGCAGCATCCTAAGCGAACAAGAGACCCAGTACTTC.

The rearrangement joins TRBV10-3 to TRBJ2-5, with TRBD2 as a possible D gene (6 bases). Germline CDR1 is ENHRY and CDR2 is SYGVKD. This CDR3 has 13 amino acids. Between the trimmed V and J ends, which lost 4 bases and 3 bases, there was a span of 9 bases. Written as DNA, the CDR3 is TGTGCCATCAGTGCGGGGGTTGAAGAGACCCAGTACTTC. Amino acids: CAISAGVEETQYF.

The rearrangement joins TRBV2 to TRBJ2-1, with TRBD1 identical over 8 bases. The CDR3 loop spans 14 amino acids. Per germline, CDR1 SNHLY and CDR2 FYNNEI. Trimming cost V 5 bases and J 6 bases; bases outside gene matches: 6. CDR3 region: CASSPDRVFNEQFF. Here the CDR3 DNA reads TGTGCCAGCAGTCCGGACAGGGTTTTCAATGAGCAGTTCTTC. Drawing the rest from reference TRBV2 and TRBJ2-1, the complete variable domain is EPEVTQTPSHQVTQMGQEVILRCVPISNHLYFYWYRQILGQKVEFLVSFYNNEISEKSEIFDDQFSVERPDGSNFTLKIRSTKLEDSAMYFCASSPDRVFNEQFFGPGTRLTVL.

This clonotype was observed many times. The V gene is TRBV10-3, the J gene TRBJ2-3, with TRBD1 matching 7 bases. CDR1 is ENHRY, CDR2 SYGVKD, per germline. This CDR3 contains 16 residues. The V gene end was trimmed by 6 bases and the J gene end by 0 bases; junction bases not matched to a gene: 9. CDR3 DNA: TGTGCCATCAGCCCCGGGGACAGACCTAGCACAGATACGCAGTATTTT. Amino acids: CAISPGDRPSTDTQYF.

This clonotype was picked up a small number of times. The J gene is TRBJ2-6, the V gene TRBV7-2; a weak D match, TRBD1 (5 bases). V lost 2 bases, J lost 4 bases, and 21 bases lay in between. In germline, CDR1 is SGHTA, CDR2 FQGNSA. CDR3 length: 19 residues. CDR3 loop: CASSLQVRGGNSGANVLTF. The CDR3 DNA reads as TGTGCCAGCAGCTTACAAGTTAGGGGCGGAAACTCCGGGGCCAACGTCCTGACTTTC.

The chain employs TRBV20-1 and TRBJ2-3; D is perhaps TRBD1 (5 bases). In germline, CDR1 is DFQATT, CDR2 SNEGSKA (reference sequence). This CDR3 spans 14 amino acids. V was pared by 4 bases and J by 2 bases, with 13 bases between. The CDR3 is CSATVGQITDTQYF. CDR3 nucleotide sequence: TGCAGTGCTACGGTGGGGCAAATCACAGATACGCAGTATTTT.